This TCR beta chain was profiled in a study of a mutant IDH1 vaccine in newly diagnosed glioma. Time point reported: week 47, end of study. Vaccine doses each comprised 300 ug of mutant IDH1 20-mer peptide, with topical imiquimod. Comment on this clone: Antigen unknown.

Sequencing was performed with immunoSEQ multiplex PCR; in TCRdb, only in-frame clones are kept and a portion is missing. The sample lists 13,000 or so clones, roughly 79% occurring once. This clonotype was sampled from a woman aged 35 to 49 with glioma. The source was PBMCs, collected from a glioma patient whose treatment included an IDH1 peptide vaccine.

In nucleotides, the CDR3 is TGTGCCAGCAGCTTACCAGGGGCTAGCTCCTACGAGCAGTACTTC. Protein sequence: CASSLPGASSYEQYF. The V and J genes are TRBV7-9 and TRBJ2-7, with a weak D call TRBD1 (6 bases). Per germline, CDR1 SEHNR and CDR2 FQNEAQ (reference sequence). The CDR3 runs to 15 residues. V was pared by 2 bases and J by 0 bases, with 11 bases between.